These 4 T cell receptor beta chains share one sample of origin, sequenced in a study of type 1 regulatory T cells. TCRdb re-called the reads through MiXCR, storing one row per CDR3 protein. The sample carries roughly 46,000 distinct CDR3 sequences, 10% to 15% recorded once. Which antigens these TCRs recognize remains unknown. The sample comprised cultured non-Tr1 T cells, either the whole culture or a sorted T cell fraction (not recorded which). The receptors originated from a human donor in good health.

In its sample, this clonotype was seen many times. The gene calls are TRBV5-1 and TRBJ1-1; unclear D gene. The CDR3 spans 15 residues. The germline V and J ends were trimmed by 4 bases and 2 bases, with 15 bases remaining between them. Germline lookup yields CDR1 SGHRS and CDR2 YFSETQ. The CDR3 DNA follows: TGCGCCAGCAGCCTAGGCAGTACAGCTAACACTGAAGCTTTCTTT. Residues: CASSLGSTANTEAFF.

There are a few counts of this clonotype. The V and J genes are TRBV18 and TRBJ2-2; D might be TRBD1 or TRBD2, each matching 5 bases. The germline V gene has CDR1 KGHSH and CDR2 LQKENI. Trimming cost V 3 bases and J 4 bases, with 12 bases left between them. The CDR3 contains 15 residues. CDR3 region: CASSPSSGTTGELFF. The CDR3 DNA reads TGTGCCAGCTCACCGTCTTCCGGGACCACCGGGGAGCTGTTTTTT.

The chain couples TRBV5-1 to TRBJ2-2; 10 nucleotides align to TRBD1. CDR3 size: 15 residues. V trimming: 6 bases; J trimming: 4 bases; junction bases outside the gene matches: 6. Germline-derived CDR1 and CDR2 are SGHRS and YFSETQ. The CDR3 protein is CASTRGTGATGELFF. The CDR3 DNA sequence: TGCGCCAGCACCCGGGGGACAGGGGCCACCGGGGAGCTGTTTTTT.

This clonotype was recorded once. This may arise from a read error, as a much more abundant clone is one base away. The chain links TRBV3-1 to TRBJ2-1, with 8 bases aligning to TRBD2. The germline gives CDR1 LGHDT, CDR2 YNNKEL (reference sequence). CDR3 length: 13 residues. Written as DNA, the CDR3 is TGTGCCAGCGGCCAGGGACTAGGCAATGAGCAGTTCTTC. It translates to CASGQGLGNEQFF.